Listed below are T cell receptor beta chains from one sample, sequenced in a study of regulatory T cells in long-lasting Graves disease. MiXCR was run by TCRdb on the multiplex PCR reads, yielding one entry per CDR3 protein. The data show roughly 560,000 distinct CDR3 sequences, with around 12% seen just once and over 7% held by the top ten. This sample was also put to use in a study of T cells in Graves' hyperthyroidism and ophthalmopathy.

The specimen was peripheral blood mononuclear cells (PBMCs), collected at new diagnosis, from a patient treated with antithyroid drugs. The receptors come from a young woman with Graves disease. Each CDR3 is given with its conserved first and last residue. A D gene is named only where the DNA matches it firmly. Clone size is not always given. Where it is, it says once, few, many or a class for expanded clones.

J: TRBJ2-5; V: TRBV3-1; D: TRBD2; size: many; CDR3: CASRLAGGETQYF; DNA: TGTGCCAGCAGACTAGCGGGAGGAGAGACCCAGTACTTC
J: TRBJ1-6; V: TRBV27; D: -; size: many; CDR3: CASSFHSGNSPLHF; DNA: TGTGCCAGCAGTTTTCACAGCGGTAATTCACCCCTCCACTTT
J: TRBJ1-5; V: TRBV6-1; D: -; size: few; CDR3: CASSPFRSGRYSNQPQHF; DNA: TGTGCCAGCAGTCCTTTCCGTTCCGGTCGTTATAGCAATCAGCCCCAGCATTTT
J: TRBJ2-3; V: TRBV19; D: -; size: -; CDR3: CASSIDRVTDTQYF; DNA: TGTGCCAGTAGTATAGACAGGGTGACAGATACGCAGTATTTT
J: TRBJ1-2; V: TRBV7-3; D: -; size: -; CDR3: CASSLSGGDGYTF; DNA: TGTGCCAGCAGCTTATCTGGAGGGGACGGCTACACCTTC
J: TRBJ2-2; V: TRBV10-1; D: -; size: -; CDR3: CASSETGPGELFF; DNA: TGCGCCAGCAGTGAGACAGGGCCCGGGGAGCTGTTTTTT
J: TRBJ2-7; V: TRBV2; D: -; size: -; CDR3: CASSVGKRALSYEQYF; DNA: TGTGCCAGCAGTGTGGGAAAGCGGGCCCTCTCCTACGAGCAGTACTTC
J: TRBJ2-1; V: TRBV5-4; D: -; size: many; CDR3: CASSLELLADEQFF; DNA: TGTGCCAGCAGCTTGGAACTTTTGGCCGACGAGCAGTTCTTC
J: TRBJ1-2; V: TRBV28; D: -; size: many; CDR3: CASRGRTSLFYGYTF; DNA: TGTGCCAGCAGAGGTAGGACTTCCTTATTCTATGGCTACACCTTC
J: TRBJ2-5; V: TRBV11-2; D: -; size: few; CDR3: CASSSRLENAQETQYF; DNA: TGTGCCAGCAGTTCAAGGCTCGAAAACGCACAAGAGACCCAGTACTTC
J: TRBJ2-7; V: TRBV6-1; D: -; size: many; CDR3: CAGGGTGPYEQYF; DNA: TGTGCCGGCGGGGGGACAGGCCCCTACGAGCAGTACTTC
J: TRBJ1-3; V: TRBV11-2; D: TRBD1; size: many; CDR3: CASSRDRDRSGNTIYF; DNA: TGTGCCAGCAGTCGAGACAGGGATCGCTCTGGAAACACCATATATTTT
J: TRBJ1-2; V: TRBV11-2; D: -; size: many; CDR3: CASSLVRGWPYGYTF; DNA: TGTGCCAGCAGCTTAGTGCGGGGATGGCCCTATGGCTACACCTTC
J: TRBJ2-1; V: TRBV7-3; D: TRBD2; size: few; CDR3: CASSSTGTRGTNEQFF; DNA: TGTGCCAGCAGCTCTACCGGGACTAGAGGTACCAATGAGCAGTTCTTC
J: TRBJ1-4; V: TRBV6-5; D: TRBD1; size: many; CDR3: CASSYEADRSEKLFF; DNA: TGTGCCAGCAGTTATGAGGCGGACAGGAGTGAAAAACTGTTTTTT
J: TRBJ2-6; V: TRBV7-9; D: -; size: many; CDR3: CASILQPSGANVLTF; DNA: TGTGCCAGCATCCTACAGCCATCTGGGGCCAACGTCCTGACTTTC
J: TRBJ2-5; V: TRBV12-3/TRBV12-4; D: -; size: many; CDR3: CASSLAHGTGVSTQYF; DNA: TGTGCCAGCAGTTTAGCACACGGGACGGGGGTTTCGACCCAGTACTTC
J: TRBJ1-4; V: TRBV4-1; D: -; size: many; CDR3: CASSQDRGGVSEKLFF; DNA: TGCGCCAGCAGCCAAGACCGGGGAGGGGTCAGCGAAAAACTGTTTTTT